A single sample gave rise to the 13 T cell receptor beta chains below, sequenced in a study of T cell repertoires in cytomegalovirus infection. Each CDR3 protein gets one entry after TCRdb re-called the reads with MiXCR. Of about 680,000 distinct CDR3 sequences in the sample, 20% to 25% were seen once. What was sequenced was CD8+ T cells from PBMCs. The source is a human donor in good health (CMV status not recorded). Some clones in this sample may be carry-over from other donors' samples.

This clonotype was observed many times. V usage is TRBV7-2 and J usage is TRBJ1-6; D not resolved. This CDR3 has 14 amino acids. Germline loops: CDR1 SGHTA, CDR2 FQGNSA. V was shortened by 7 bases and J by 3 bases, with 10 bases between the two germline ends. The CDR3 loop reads CASTQGSYNSPLHF. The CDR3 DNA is TGTGCCAGCACCCAAGGAAGCTATAATTCACCCCTCCACTTT.

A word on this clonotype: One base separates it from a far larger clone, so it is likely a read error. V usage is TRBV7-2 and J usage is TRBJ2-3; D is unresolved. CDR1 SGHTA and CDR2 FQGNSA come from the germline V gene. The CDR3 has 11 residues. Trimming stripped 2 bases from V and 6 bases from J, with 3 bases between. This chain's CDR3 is CTSSLPDTQYF. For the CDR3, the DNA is TGTACCAGCAGCTTACCTGATACGCAGTATTTT.

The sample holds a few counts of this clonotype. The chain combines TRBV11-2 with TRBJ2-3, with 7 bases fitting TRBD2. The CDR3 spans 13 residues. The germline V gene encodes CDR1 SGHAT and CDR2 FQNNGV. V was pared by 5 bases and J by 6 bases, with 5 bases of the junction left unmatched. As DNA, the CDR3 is TGTGCCAGCAGCCCCTCGCGGGGGGATACGCAGTATTTT. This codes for CASSPSRGDTQYF.

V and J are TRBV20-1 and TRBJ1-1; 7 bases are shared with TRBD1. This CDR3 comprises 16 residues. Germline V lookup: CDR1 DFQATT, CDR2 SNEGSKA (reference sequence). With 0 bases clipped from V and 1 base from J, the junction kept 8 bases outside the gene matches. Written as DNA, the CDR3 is TGCAGTGCTAGAGATTATAGGACAGGACCGAACACTGAAGCTTTCTTT. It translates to CSARDYRTGPNTEAFF.

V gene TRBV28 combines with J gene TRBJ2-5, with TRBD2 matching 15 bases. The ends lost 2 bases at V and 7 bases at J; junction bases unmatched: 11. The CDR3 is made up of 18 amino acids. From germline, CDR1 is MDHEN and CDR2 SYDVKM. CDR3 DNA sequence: TGTGCCAGCAGTTTAAGACGGACAGGACTAGCGGGGGGGGCGACCCAGTACTTC. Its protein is CASSLRRTGLAGGATQYF. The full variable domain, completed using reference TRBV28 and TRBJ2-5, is DVKVTQSSRYLVKRTGEKVFLECVQDMDHENMFWYRQDPGLGLRLIYFSYDVKMKEKGDIPEGYSVSREKKERFSLILESASTNQTSMYLCASSLRRTGLAGGATQYFGPGTRLLVL.

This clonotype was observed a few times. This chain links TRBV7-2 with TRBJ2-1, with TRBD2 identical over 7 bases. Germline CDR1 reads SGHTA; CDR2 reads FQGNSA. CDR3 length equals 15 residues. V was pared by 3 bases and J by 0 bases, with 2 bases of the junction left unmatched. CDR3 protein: CASSFSGNSYNEQFF. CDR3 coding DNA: TGTGCCAGCAGCTTCAGCGGGAACTCCTACAATGAGCAGTTCTTC.

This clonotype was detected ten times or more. This CDR3 is CASSPGQGINYGYTF. CDR3 in DNA: TGTGCCAGCAGCCCCGGACAGGGGATTAACTATGGCTACACCTTC. The chain combines TRBV6-2 or TRBV6-3 with TRBJ1-2; 9 bases are shared with TRBD1. Germline values: CDR1 MNHEY, CDR2 SVGEGT. The V gene end was trimmed by 6 bases and the J gene end by 1 base; junction bases not matched to a gene: 6. This CDR3 contains 15 residues.

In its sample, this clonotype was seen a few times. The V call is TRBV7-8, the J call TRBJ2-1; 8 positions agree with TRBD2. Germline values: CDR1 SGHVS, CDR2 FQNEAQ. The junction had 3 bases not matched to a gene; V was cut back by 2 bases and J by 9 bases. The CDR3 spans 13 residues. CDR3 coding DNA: TGTGCCAGCAGCTTAACAACTAGCGGTGAGCAGTTCTTC. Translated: CASSLTTSGEQFF.

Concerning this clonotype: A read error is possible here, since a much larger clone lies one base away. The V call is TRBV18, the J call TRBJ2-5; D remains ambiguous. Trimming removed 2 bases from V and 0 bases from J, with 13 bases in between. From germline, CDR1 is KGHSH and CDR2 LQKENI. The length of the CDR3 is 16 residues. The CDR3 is CASSPGKGWYQETQYF. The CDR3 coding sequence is TGTGCCAGCTCACCAGGAAAGGGCTGGTACCAAGAGACCCAGTACTTC.

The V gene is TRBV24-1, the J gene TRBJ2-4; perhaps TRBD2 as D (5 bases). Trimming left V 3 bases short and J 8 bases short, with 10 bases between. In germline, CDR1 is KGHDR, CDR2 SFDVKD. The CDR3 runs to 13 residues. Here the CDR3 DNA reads TGTGCCACCAGTGATCGGTCCGGGGACATTCAGTACTTC. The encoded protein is CATSDRSGDIQYF.

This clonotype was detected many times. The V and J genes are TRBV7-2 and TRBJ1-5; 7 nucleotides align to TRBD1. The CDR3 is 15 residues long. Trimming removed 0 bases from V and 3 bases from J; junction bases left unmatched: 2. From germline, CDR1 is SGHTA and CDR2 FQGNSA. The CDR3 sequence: CASSLAGGFNQPQHF. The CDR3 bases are TGTGCCAGCAGCTTAGCAGGGGGCTTCAATCAGCCCCAGCATTTT.

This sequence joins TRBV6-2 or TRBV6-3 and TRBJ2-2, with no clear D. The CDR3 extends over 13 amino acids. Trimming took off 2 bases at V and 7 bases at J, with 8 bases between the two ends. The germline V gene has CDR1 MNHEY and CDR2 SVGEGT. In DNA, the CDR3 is TGTGCCAGCAGTTACGGTCTAGGCGGGGAGCTGTTTTTT. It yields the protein CASSYGLGGELFF.

CDR3 in DNA: TGTGCTAGTGGTTTCGACGAGGATGGCTACACCTTC. Translating it yields CASGFDEDGYTF. The chain uses TRBV12-5 and TRBJ1-2; no firm D call. Germline assignment: CDR1 LGHNT and CDR2 FRNRAP. V gave up 3 bases and J gave up 6 bases, with 8 bases separating them. CDR3 length: 12 amino acids.